The 26 T cell receptor beta chains in this list originate from one sample, sequenced in a study of T cell clones after liver transplantation (dated by TCRdb to between 2018 and 2021). Libraries were made using the immunoSEQ multiplex PCR assay. Not all clones reach the TCRdb copy of this immuneACCESS table, which keeps in-frame sequences only. Checked studies attribute under half of the gap to unresolved V genes and leave the rest unexplained. The sample table lists tens of thousands of clones, under 85% of them with a count of one. Of the sample, nearly 10% is held by the ten largest clones. This specimen was CD4+ T cells from blood, taken at the 22-month timepoint. The source of these receptors is a human patient who received a liver transplant. After a transplant, certain T cells may trace back to the graft donor.

This clone was counted a few times. This chain joins TRBV28 and TRBJ1-2, with TRBD1 as a possible D gene (6 bases). Germline CDR1 and CDR2: MDHEN and SYDVKM. Trimming took 2 bases from V and 2 from J, leaving 15 bases between them. CDR3 length equals 16 residues. The CDR3 reads CASSLSSGGFNYGYTF. DNA of the CDR3: TGTGCCAGCAGTTTAAGTAGTGGGGGCTTCAACTATGGCTACACCTTC.

The CDR3 nucleotides read TGCGCCAGCAGCCCGGGAGGATTATCCGGGGCCAACGTCCTGACTTTC. As protein: CASSPGGLSGANVLTF. The chain combines TRBV5-1 with TRBJ2-6; TRBD2 aligns across 7 bases. Germline V gives CDR1 SGHRS, CDR2 YFSETQ. The CDR3 has 16 residues. The junction had 8 bases not matched to a gene; V was cut back by 4 bases and J by 4 bases.

J is TRBJ1-3 and V is TRBV28, with D possibly matching TRBD1 (6 bases). CDR3 size: 16 residues. Trimming stripped 4 bases from V and 2 bases from J, with 15 bases between. Looked up from germline, CDR1 is MDHEN and CDR2 is SYDVKM. CDR3 nucleotides: TGTGCCAGCAGTTCCTCGGGGGGCGTCCCTGGAAACACCATATATTTT. Translation gives CASSSSGGVPGNTIYF. Full variable domain (outside the CDR3, taken from reference TRBV28 and TRBJ1-3): DVKVTQSSRYLVKRTGEKVFLECVQDMDHENMFWYRQDPGLGLRLIYFSYDVKMKEKGDIPEGYSVSREKKERFSLILESASTNQTSMYLCASSSSGGVPGNTIYFGEGSWLTVV.

This rearrangement joins TRBV30 to TRBJ2-7, with 8 bases fitting TRBD1. The CDR3 is 15 residues long. The germline CDR1 and CDR2 sequences are GTSNPN and SVGIG (reference sequence). The ends lost 0 bases at V and 5 bases at J; junction bases unmatched: 9. CDR3 nucleotide sequence: TGTGCCTGGAGTGTACGGACAGGGTACCGTAACGAGCAGTACTTC. It yields the protein CAWSVRTGYRNEQYF. Full variable domain (outside the CDR3, taken from reference TRBV30 and TRBJ2-7): SQTIHQWPATLVQPVGSPLSLECTVEGTSNPNLYWYRQAAGRGLQLLFYSVGIGQISSEVPQNLSASRPQDRQFILSSKKLLLSDSGFYLCAWSVRTGYRNEQYFGPGTRLTVT.

This chain joins TRBV7-2 and TRBJ2-7; D is uncertain. Germline values: CDR1 SGHTA, CDR2 FQGNSA. V was clipped by 1 base and J by 2 bases, with 9 bases between them. The CDR3 consists of 14 residues. The CDR3 nucleotides read TGTGCCAGCAGCTTAGGGCAGAGCCCCTACGAGCAGTACTTC. Amino acids: CASSLGQSPYEQYF.

The chain uses TRBV20-1 and TRBJ2-5; no definite D call. The germline V gene has CDR1 DFQATT and CDR2 SNEGSKA (reference sequence). This CDR3 is 11 amino acids long. V dropped 6 bases and J dropped 4 bases, with 9 bases sitting between them. This CDR3 reads CSATLGETQYF. CDR3 coding DNA: TGCAGTGCCACCCTAGGAGAGACCCAGTACTTC.

The rearrangement joins TRBV7-9 to TRBJ2-7, with 7 bases aligning to TRBD1. This CDR3 spans 13 amino acids. Germline V CDR1 and CDR2: SEHNR, FQNEAQ (reference sequence). Losses at the gene ends were 5 bases for V and 2 bases for J; bases not matched to a gene: 3. The CDR3 DNA reads TGTGCCAGCAGCCGACAGGGTCCCTACGAGCAGTACTTC. Encoded protein: CASSRQGPYEQYF.

This chain links TRBV28 with TRBJ1-2; the match to TRBD1 covers 10 bases. This CDR3 has 16 amino acids. Germline CDR1 MDHEN, CDR2 SYDVKM. V shed 6 bases and J 2 bases; nucleotides not matched to a gene: 9. The DNA for the CDR3 is TGTGCCAGCAGCCCGCCCCCGGGACAGGGGAACTATGGCTACACCTTC. This gives the protein CASSPPPGQGNYGYTF.

CDR3 residues: CASSLKSRGEAFF. The CDR3 nucleotides are TGTGCCAGCAGCCTGAAATCAAGGGGTGAAGCTTTCTTT. The chain joins TRBV7-9 to TRBJ1-1; tentative D call: TRBD1 (5 bases). Germline CDR1 and CDR2: SEHNR and FQNEAQ (reference sequence). CDR3 length: 13 residues. The V gene lost 5 bases and the J gene lost 7 bases, with 14 bases spanning the gap.

The genes are TRBV6-1 and TRBJ2-2; D is possibly TRBD1 (6 bases). Per the germline V gene, CDR1 is MNHNS and CDR2 is SASEGT. V lost 5 bases, J lost 7 bases, and 14 bases lay in between. The CDR3 loop spans 14 amino acids. CDR3 protein: CASSFEQGNGELFF. For the CDR3, the DNA is TGTGCCAGCAGTTTTGAACAGGGCAACGGGGAGCTGTTTTTT.

The chain is built from TRBV14 and TRBJ2-1; the D gene is possibly TRBD2 (5 bases). Germline V lookup: CDR1 SGHDN, CDR2 FVKESK. V lost 4 bases, J lost 7 bases, and 23 bases lay in between. The CDR3 is 17 residues long. The CDR3 reads CASSPSGWTPSRNEQFF. The CDR3 DNA follows: TGTGCCAGCAGCCCGTCGGGGTGGACTCCATCAAGGAATGAGCAGTTCTTC.

The chain joins TRBV5-1 to TRBJ2-1; TRBD2 matches 11 bases. V trimming: 3 bases; J trimming: 6 bases; junction bases outside the gene matches: 5. Germline V lookup: CDR1 SGHRS, CDR2 YFSETQ. The CDR3 runs to 15 residues. The CDR3 DNA is TGCGCCAGCAGCTCGGGACTAGCGGTAAGCAATGAGCAGTTCTTC. Amino acids: CASSSGLAVSNEQFF.

The V gene is TRBV19, the J gene TRBJ1-5; TRBD1 matches 7 bases. This CDR3 contains 15 residues. Germline loops: CDR1 LNHDA, CDR2 SQIVND (reference sequence). V gave up 6 bases and J gave up 5 bases; unmatched junction bases: 10. The CDR3 region is CASSISRGGYQPQHF. Here the CDR3 DNA reads TGTGCCAGTAGCATCAGTAGAGGGGGCTATCAGCCCCAGCATTTT.

The chain is built from TRBV7-9 and TRBJ2-5; 8 nucleotides agree with TRBD2. The CDR3 covers 14 residues. CDR1 SEHNR and CDR2 FQNEAQ come from the germline V gene (reference sequence). Trimming cost V 7 bases and J 5 bases; bases outside gene matches: 9. The CDR3 DNA reads TGTGCCAGCACCTCCCGGGGGGGGGCTGAGACCCAGTACTTC. It specifies CASTSRGGAETQYF.

V gene TRBV6-1 combines with J gene TRBJ1-2; D is perhaps TRBD1 (5 bases). The CDR3 has 13 amino acids. Germline CDR1 and CDR2: MNHNS and SASEGT. V dropped 6 bases and J dropped 2 bases, with 10 bases sitting between them. The CDR3 loop reads CASRRDGNYGYTF. DNA of the CDR3: TGTGCCAGCAGGCGGGACGGAAACTATGGCTACACCTTC.

The rearrangement links TRBV7-3 to TRBJ2-1; 11 nucleotides agree with TRBD2. In germline, CDR1 is SGHTA, CDR2 FQGTGA. The CDR3 sequence is 15 residues long. V dropped 8 bases and J dropped 4; count of bases not matched to a gene: 7. CDR3 sequence (DNA): TGTGCCAGCGGAGCTAGCGGGGGGTCTTACAATGAGCAGTTCTTC. Residues: CASGASGGSYNEQFF.

V is TRBV5-1 and J is TRBJ2-7; D might be TRBD1 (6 bases). The CDR3 is made up of 12 amino acids. Per germline, CDR1 SGHRS and CDR2 YFSETQ. V was trimmed by 2 bases and J by 5 bases, leaving 8 bases between them. As DNA, the CDR3 is TGCGCCAGCAGCTTACAGGGAGACGAGCAGTACTTC. Translation: CASSLQGDEQYF.

The chain couples TRBV28 to TRBJ1-2, with D uncertain. Germline lookup yields CDR1 MDHEN and CDR2 SYDVKM. V was pared by 3 bases and J by 4 bases, with 12 bases between. The CDR3 has 14 residues. In DNA form, the CDR3 reads TGTGCCAGCAGTTTGGGTACCCGCGGCTATGGCTACACCTTC. This sequence encodes CASSLGTRGYGYTF.

The chain couples TRBV7-9 to TRBJ2-3; no clear D. CDR3 size: 16 residues. V lost 1 base and J lost 0, with 11 bases in between. Germline V CDR1 and CDR2: SEHNR, FQNEAQ (reference sequence). This chain's CDR3 is CASSLEPIFSTDTQYF. The DNA of the CDR3 is TGTGCCAGCAGCTTAGAGCCGATTTTTAGCACAGATACGCAGTATTTT.

The chain links TRBV5-6 to TRBJ2-5, with a weak D call TRBD2 (6 bases). CDR1 and CDR2 (germline): SGHDT, YYEEEE. The CDR3 has 14 residues. The ends were cut back, 7 bases at V and 4 bases at J, with 17 bases in the middle. The CDR3 bases are TGTGCCAGCTCAGTCCCGGGGCGGGGAGAGACCCAGTACTTC. This gives the protein CASSVPGRGETQYF.

In this sample, this clone turned up many times. In nucleotides, the CDR3 is TGTGCCAGCAGGGACGGCCGAGGAGGCAATTCACCCCTCCACTTT. Translating gives CASRDGRGGNSPLHF. The V call is TRBV2, the J call TRBJ1-6; no reliable D call. Deletions cut 6 bases from V and 7 bases from J, with 16 bases between. Germline V CDR1 and CDR2: SNHLY, FYNNEI. The CDR3 has 15 amino acids.

The rearrangement links TRBV18 to TRBJ2-7; a possible D gene is TRBD2 (5 bases). V lost 4 bases and J lost 3, with 16 bases in between. The germline V gene has CDR1 KGHSH and CDR2 LQKENI. CDR3 length equals 15 residues. The CDR3, as DNA: TGTGCCAGCTCACGCGAGGGCGGATCTATCTACGAGCAGTACTTC. Protein sequence: CASSREGGSIYEQYF.

This rearrangement joins TRBV4-1 to TRBJ2-5, with TRBD1 as a possible D gene (6 bases). There are 15 residues in the CDR3. Germline V CDR1 and CDR2: MGHRA, YSYEKL. The V and J ends lost 2 bases and 6 bases respectively, with 16 bases between them. The CDR3 DNA follows: TGCGCCAGCAGCCAATCGTTTTCGGACAGAAAGACCCAGTACTTC. Its translation: CASSQSFSDRKTQYF.

The rearrangement uses TRBV7-2 and TRBJ2-5; perhaps TRBD2 as D (6 bases). The CDR3 has 12 residues. Deletions cut 6 bases from V and 7 bases from J, with 12 bases between. Germline V lookup: CDR1 SGHTA, CDR2 FQGNSA. DNA for the CDR3: TGTGCCAGCAGTTTCCAGGGAGGGACCCAGTACTTC. This gives the protein CASSFQGGTQYF.

The J gene is TRBJ2-7, the V gene TRBV10-3; D remains ambiguous. Trimming took off 4 bases at V and 0 bases at J, with 4 bases between the two ends. This CDR3 spans 12 amino acids. Germline V CDR1 and CDR2: ENHRY, SYGVKD. The CDR3 DNA sequence: TGTGCCATCAGTGCTACCTCCTACGAGCAGTACTTC. Its translation: CAISATSYEQYF.

This chain uses TRBV19 with TRBJ1-4; a weak D match, TRBD1 (6 bases). The V gene's germline CDR1 is LNHDA and CDR2 SQIVND (reference sequence). V gave up 6 bases and J gave up 4 bases, with 18 bases separating them. The CDR3 contains 16 residues. CDR3 DNA sequence: TGTGCCAGTAGGGGAAACAGGGACTACATTAATGAAAAACTGTTTTTT. Translating gives CASRGNRDYINEKLFF.